The 17 T cell receptor beta chains listed next were all sequenced from one sample in a study of blood T cell repertoires in COVID-19. Measured with immunoSEQ multiplex PCR; TCRdb has only the in-frame clones, and not every one. The sample has about 130,000 clones, roughly 91% seen once; the top ten hold 2.5% to 3%. The source material was peripheral blood. Receptors originate from a man in his sixties with active or convalescent COVID-19.

The J gene is TRBJ2-7, the V gene TRBV28, with D possibly TRBD2 on 6 matching bases. CDR3 length: 14 residues. The V end was cut by 6 bases, the J end by 2 bases, with 14 bases between. Germline loops: CDR1 MDHEN, CDR2 SYDVKM. CDR3 in amino acids: CASRLTSETYEQYF. As DNA, the CDR3 is TGTGCCAGCAGATTGACTAGTGAGACCTACGAGCAGTACTTC.

This clone has only one observation. Its ends do not fully match the called genes, so a read error is possible. The chain's CDR3 is CASNDGGSYTF. The DNA of the CDR3 is TGTGCCAGCAATGACGGAGGGAGCTACACCTTC. This chain joins TRBV6-4 and TRBJ1-2; no clear D. CDR1 is MRHNA, CDR2 SNTAGT, per germline. The CDR3 consists of 11 residues.

This sequence joins TRBV6-5 and TRBJ2-7; TRBD1 might be the D (6 bases). Trimming left V 6 bases short and J 1 base short, with 13 bases between. The CDR3 runs to 14 residues. Germline CDR1 MNHEY, CDR2 SVGAGI. The CDR3 DNA follows: TGTGCCAGCAGGCCACAACAGGGATCCTACGAGCAGTACTTC. It codes for CASRPQQGSYEQYF.

The chain couples TRBV19 to TRBJ2-1; the D is unclear. Germline V gives CDR1 LNHDA, CDR2 SQIVND (reference sequence). This CDR3 is 15 amino acids long. The V end was cut by 7 bases, the J end by 6 bases, with 19 bases between. This CDR3 reads CASTPQVELVNEQFF. CDR3 DNA sequence: TGTGCCAGTACCCCGCAGGTAGAGCTTGTCAATGAGCAGTTCTTC.

This clone was observed a few times. The chain links TRBV24-1 to TRBJ1-2; tentatively, D is TRBD1 (5 bases). The CDR3 length is 14 residues. Germline lookup yields CDR1 KGHDR and CDR2 SFDVKD. V gave up 4 bases and J gave up 3 bases, with 11 bases separating them. Here the CDR3 DNA reads TGTGCCACCAGTGACGCAGGGTCGGACTATGGCTACACCTTC. Translated: CATSDAGSDYGYTF.

This clone appeared a single time. The genes are TRBV27 and TRBJ1-3; no clear D gene. Trimming took off 11 bases at V and 4 bases at J, with 6 bases between the two ends. CDR1 is MNHEY, CDR2 SMNVEV, per germline (reference sequence). The CDR3 length is 10 residues. The CDR3 DNA follows: TGTGCCGGCGGCGGAAACACCATATATTTT. The encoded protein is CAGGGNTIYF.

The chain carries TRBV5-1 and TRBJ1-3; weak D call: TRBD1 (5 bases). Germline CDR1 is SGHRS and CDR2 is YFSETQ. CDR3 length: 15 residues. The V end was cut by 0 bases, the J end by 9 bases, with 16 bases between. CDR3 sequence: CASSLGLGQKTTIYF. The CDR3 DNA sequence: TGCGCCAGCAGCTTGGGTCTGGGGCAAAAGACCACCATATATTTT.

The gene calls are TRBV4-3 and TRBJ1-4, with D tentatively TRBD1 (5 bases). The V end lost 3 bases, the J end lost 1 base, and 9 bases lay between the germline ends. Germline-derived CDR1 and CDR2 are LGHNA and YSLEER. This CDR3 is 15 amino acids long. The CDR3 is CASSQGDRTNEKLFF. The CDR3 DNA reads as TGCGCCAGCAGCCAGGGTGACAGAACTAATGAAAAACTGTTTTTT.

The chain links TRBV21-1 to TRBJ1-5; TRBD1 is the table's D call and was not checked against the DNA. TRBV21-1 is an annotated pseudogene. The CDR3 runs 19 residues. The CDR3 region is CASSPRGRGPHHSNQPQHF. The CDR3, as DNA: TGTGCCAGCTCACCCAGGGGTCGCGGTCCCCACCATAGCAATCAGCCCCAGCATTTT.

This clone was observed once. The V call is TRBV6-2 or TRBV6-3, the J call TRBJ2-7; 7 nucleotides line up with TRBD1. The CDR3 runs to 16 residues. CDR1 is MNHEY and CDR2 is SVGEGT in the germline V gene. V trimming: 4 bases; J trimming: 7 bases; junction bases outside the gene matches: 16. Here the CDR3 DNA reads TGTGCCAGCAGTTCCCCCCCGACAGGGTTTATCGTTGAGCAGTACTTC. It translates to CASSSPPTGFIVEQYF.

DNA for the CDR3: TGTGCCAGCAGCCAAGGCGGGACTAGCGGGACAACAGATACGCAGTATTTT. This translates into CASSQGGTSGTTDTQYF. The rearrangement joins TRBV3-1 (or the pseudogene TRBV3-2) to TRBJ2-3; 13 bases map to TRBD2. The CDR3 runs 17 residues. Germline trimming cut 1 base from V and 3 bases from J; bases unmatched to any gene: 4. Germline V gene sequence: CDR1 LGHDT, CDR2 YNNKEL (reference sequence).

The V and J genes are TRBV24-1 and TRBJ1-3; D uncertain. Trimming took 3 bases from V and 8 from J, leaving 10 bases between them. Germline CDR1 reads KGHDR; CDR2 reads SFDVKD. The CDR3 contains 13 residues. The CDR3 region has the DNA TGTGCCACCAGTGATCGGGGTTGGGACACCATATATTTT. This codes for CATSDRGWDTIYF.

This chain joins TRBV19 and TRBJ2-3, with 8 bases aligning to TRBD2. Germline V gene sequence: CDR1 LNHDA, CDR2 SQIVND (reference sequence). The V segment lost 6 bases and the J segment 1 base; nucleotides outside the gene matches: 12. The CDR3 totals 17 residues. CDR3 sequence (DNA): TGTGCCAGTAGCCTCCCCGGGAGGGCCGAGGGCACAGATACGCAGTATTTT. Translating it yields CASSLPGRAEGTDTQYF.

This sequence joins TRBV3-1 (or the pseudogene TRBV3-2) and TRBJ2-2; D is possibly TRBD1 (5 bases). V lost 5 bases and J lost 6, with 16 bases in between. Germline CDR1 is LGHDT and CDR2 is YNNKEL (reference sequence). CDR3 length: 15 amino acids. The CDR3 DNA follows: TGTGCCAGCAGCTTCGCTTTAGGGGTCCCCGGGGAGCTGTTTTTT. It is translated as CASSFALGVPGELFF.

This rearrangement joins TRBV7-3 to TRBJ2-5; D remains unclear. Between the trimmed V and J ends, which lost 4 bases and 4 bases, there was a span of 10 bases. Germline lookup yields CDR1 SGHTA and CDR2 FQGTGA. CDR3 length equals 13 residues. The CDR3 DNA reads as TGTGCCAGCAGCTCGAGCCCCACAGAGACCCAGTACTTC. Translating it yields CASSSSPTETQYF.

The rearrangement joins TRBV18 to TRBJ2-5, with D uncertain. The germline V and J ends were trimmed by 3 bases and 6 bases, with 14 bases remaining between them. The CDR3 totals 14 residues. Germline loops: CDR1 KGHSH, CDR2 LQKENI. The CDR3 DNA reads as TGTGCCAGCTCACCGGATCGCCGGCGGCAGACCCAGTACTTC. This gives the protein CASSPDRRRQTQYF.

This clone came up once. The chain has TRBV5-1 and TRBJ2-3, with a tentative D call TRBD2 (6 bases). Trimming removed 0 bases at V and 6 bases at J, with 17 bases between. The CDR3 runs to 16 residues. Germline lookup yields CDR1 SGHRS and CDR2 YFSETQ. As DNA, the CDR3 is TGCGCCAGCAGCTTGGTGGACGCCGCTCGGGGGGATACGCAGTATTTT. Protein sequence: CASSLVDAARGDTQYF. The full variable domain, completed using reference TRBV5-1 and TRBJ2-3, is KAGVTQTPRYLIKTRGQQVTLSCSPISGHRSVSWYQQTPGQGLQFLFEYFSETQRNKGNFPGRFSGRQFSNSRSEMNVSTLELGDSALYLCASSLVDAARGDTQYFGPGTRLTVL.